Below are 19 T cell receptor beta chains sequenced from a single sample in a study of blood T cells in healthy people across ages. It was with a sample-barcoded 5' primer and a J-beta primer mix that a second PCR of about 6 to 11 cycles was run. TCRdb redid the calling of the 5' RACE reads with MiXCR, one entry per CDR3 protein. The top ten hold 20% to 25% of the sample, which has approximately 1,700,000 distinct CDR3 sequences, about 39% seen once. Sequenced sample: blood. The receptors derive from a human donor in good health.

The chain carries TRBV4-2 and TRBJ2-7; 9 bases map to TRBD2. The CDR3 runs to 18 residues. V lost 1 base and J lost 3; bases outside the gene matches: 13. Germline V gene sequence: CDR1 LGHNA, CDR2 YNFKEQ. CDR3 coding DNA: TGTGCCAGCAGCCAAGGCCCTAGCGGGGATACGATAGACTACGAGCAGTACTTC. It encodes CASSQGPSGDTIDYEQYF.

V is TRBV13 and J is TRBJ2-4; the D call may be TRBD1 or TRBD2 (5 bases each). Judging by the DNA end, TRBJ2-7 fits better; the J call may be wrong. The CDR3 is 15 amino acids. Germline assignment: CDR1 PRHDT and CDR2 FYEKMQ (reference sequence). The CDR3 is CASSFRQRTRYEQYF. The CDR3 DNA reads as TGTGCCAGCAGTTTTAGACAGCGGACCCGATACGAGCAGTACTTC.

The chain employs TRBV6-1 and TRBJ2-1; no clear D gene. V lost 2 bases and J lost 10, with 9 bases in between. The CDR3 consists of 12 residues. In germline, CDR1 is MNHNS, CDR2 SASEGT. This CDR3 reads CASSEHYLEQFF. CDR3 nucleotides: TGTGCCAGCAGTGAACATTACTTGGAGCAGTTCTTC.

The chain employs TRBV5-1 and TRBJ2-5, with 9 bases that match TRBD1. With V trimmed by 2 bases and J by 4 bases, 6 bases remained unmatched. Germline CDR1 reads SGHRS; CDR2 reads YFSETQ. This CDR3 comprises 15 residues. CDR3 nucleotide sequence: TGCGCCAGCAGCTTTTCCCCGGGACAGGGAGAGACCCAGTACTTC. Residues: CASSFSPGQGETQYF.

In this sample, this clonotype turned up a few times. V is TRBV11-2 and J is TRBJ1-4, with 7 bases identical to TRBD1. Germline trimming cut 5 bases from V and 2 bases from J; bases unmatched to any gene: 5. Germline V lookup: CDR1 SGHAT, CDR2 FQNNGV. The CDR3 spans 15 residues. CDR3 in DNA: TGTGCCAGCAGCGTCCCGGGACAGACTAATGAAAAACTGTTTTTT. Its translation: CASSVPGQTNEKLFF. Full variable domain (outside the CDR3, taken from reference TRBV11-2 and TRBJ1-4): EAGVAQSPRYKIIEKRQSVAFWCNPISGHATLYWYQQILGQGPKLLIQFQNNGVVDDSQLPKDRFSAERLKGVDSTLKIQPAKLEDSAVYLCASSVPGQTNEKLFFGSGTQLSVL.

V and J are TRBV7-2 and TRBJ2-5; 7 nucleotides match TRBD1. In germline, CDR1 is SGHTA, CDR2 FQGNSA. V gave up 5 bases and J gave up 5 bases; unmatched junction bases: 11. There are 15 residues in the CDR3. For the CDR3, the DNA is TGTGCCAGCAGCGTATACAGGGGAGAGGGTGAGACCCAGTACTTC. It codes for CASSVYRGEGETQYF.

V usage is TRBV5-4 and J usage is TRBJ1-1; D is possibly TRBD1 (5 bases). Trimming removed 4 bases at V and 4 bases at J, with 17 bases between. Germline values: CDR1 SGHNT, CDR2 YYREEE (reference sequence). The CDR3 totals 15 residues. The CDR3 region is CASSGPPRAATEAFF. DNA for the CDR3: TGTGCCAGCAGCGGACCACCCAGGGCGGCCACTGAAGCTTTCTTT.

This clonotype was seen a handful of times. This chain joins TRBV7-2 and TRBJ2-7, with TRBD2 matching 13 bases. V lost 6 bases and J lost 0; bases outside the gene matches: 5. The CDR3 runs 16 residues. Germline V gene sequence: CDR1 SGHTA, CDR2 FQGNSA. CDR3 nucleotides: TGTGCCAGCAGACCGGGACTAGCGGGGTTCTCCTACGAGCAGTACTTC. It codes for CASRPGLAGFSYEQYF.

CDR3 in DNA: TGTGCCATCCGTCCCGGGACAAGGTACAATGAGCAGTTCTTC. Protein product: CAIRPGTRYNEQFF. The chain joins TRBV10-3 to TRBJ2-1; possibly TRBD1 for D (6 bases). Germline loops: CDR1 ENHRY, CDR2 SYGVKD. The CDR3 runs 14 residues. V lost 8 bases and J lost 4, with 15 bases in between.

The rearrangement links TRBV7-7 to TRBJ2-1; D is possibly TRBD1 (6 bases). Germline V lookup: CDR1 SSHAT, CDR2 FNYEAQ (reference sequence). The CDR3 loop spans 13 amino acids. CDR3 nucleotide sequence: TGTGTTAGCAGCCATGACAGGTCTAGTGAGCAGTTCTTC. Its protein product is CVSSHDRSSEQFF. Filled out from reference TRBV7-7 and TRBJ2-1, the complete variable domain reads GAGVSQSPRYKVTKRGQDVTLRCDPISSHATLYWYQQALGQGPEFLTYFNYEAQPDKSGLPSDRFSAERPEGSISTLTIQRTEQRDSAMYRCVSSHDRSSEQFFGPGTRLTVL.

This sequence joins TRBV4-1 and TRBJ1-5; the D is unclear. CDR1 is MGHRA, CDR2 YSYEKL, per germline. CDR3 length: 13 amino acids. With 1 base removed from V and 5 bases from J, the gap between germline ends came to 6 bases. The CDR3 nucleotides read TGCGCCAGCAGCCAAGCGTTAGATCAGCCCCAGCATTTT. It encodes CASSQALDQPQHF.

This clonotype was counted only a few times. V gene TRBV7-2 combines with J gene TRBJ2-7, with TRBD1 as a possible D gene (5 bases). Germline CDR1 and CDR2: SGHTA and FQGNSA. V lost 11 bases and J 1 base, leaving 21 bases between the germline ends. This CDR3 spans 15 amino acids. CDR3: CASVTGVAPSYEQYF. The DNA of the CDR3 is TGTGCCTCTGTAACAGGTGTAGCCCCTTCCTACGAGCAGTACTTC.

This clonotype has more than one count but fewer than ten. J is TRBJ2-1 and V is TRBV5-1; D remains unclear. The germline V gene has CDR1 SGHRS and CDR2 YFSETQ. Trimming took 7 bases from V and 5 from J, leaving 16 bases between them. The CDR3 is made up of 14 amino acids. As DNA, the CDR3 is TGCGCCAGCTCCCTCGAGAATCAACACAATGAGCAGTTCTTC. It encodes CASSLENQHNEQFF.

V usage is TRBV20-1 and J usage is TRBJ1-5; maybe TRBD1 (6 bases). The CDR3 sequence is 13 residues long. Trimming removed 4 bases at V and 7 bases at J, with 14 bases between. CDR1 and CDR2 (germline): DFQATT, SNEGSKA (reference sequence). The chain's CDR3 is CSATYRDAQPQHF. CDR3 in DNA: TGCAGTGCTACGTACAGGGATGCCCAGCCCCAGCATTTT.

This clonotype was seen at least ten times. The rearrangement links TRBV20-1 to TRBJ2-1, with D perhaps being TRBD1 or TRBD2 (6 bases each). CDR3 size: 16 residues. Germline assignment: CDR1 DFQATT and CDR2 SNEGSKA (reference sequence). V was pared by 0 bases and J by 7 bases, with 19 bases between. This CDR3 reads CSARDPSRGRGNEQFF. CDR3 DNA sequence: TGCAGTGCTAGAGATCCATCCCGGGGGCGGGGTAATGAGCAGTTCTTC.

This clonotype was recorded many times. The V call is TRBV7-9, the J call TRBJ2-6; 11 bases fit TRBD1. Unmatched junction bases numbered 7, after V lost 4 bases and J lost 14 bases. Germline assignment: CDR1 SEHNR and CDR2 FQNEAQ (reference sequence). There are 14 residues in the CDR3. The CDR3 protein is CASSSRTGGLLLTF. DNA for the CDR3: TGTGCCAGCAGCTCTCGGACAGGGGGCCTTCTCCTGACTTTC. Full variable domain (remainder filled in from reference TRBV7-9 and TRBJ2-6): DTGVSQNPRHKITKRGQNVTFRCDPISEHNRLYWYRQTLGQGPEFLTYFQNEAQLEKSRLLSDRFSAERPKGSFSTLEIQRTEQGDSAMYLCASSSRTGGLLLTFGAGSRLTVL.

This clonotype occurred a few times. This rearrangement joins TRBV7-2 to TRBJ2-5, with TRBD2 matching 10 bases. The CDR3 covers 15 residues. The V and J ends lost 5 bases and 8 bases, in that order; junction bases with no gene match: 11. CDR1 is SGHTA and CDR2 is FQGNSA in the germline V gene. The CDR3 coding sequence is TGTGCCAGCAGCACGACCATACTAGCGGGGATTACCCAGTACTTC. Residues: CASSTTILAGITQYF.

The chain is built from TRBV6-5 and TRBJ2-7; 7 bases match TRBD1. Unmatched junction bases numbered 8, after V lost 6 bases and J lost 6 bases. The CDR3 has 13 residues. The germline gives CDR1 MNHEY, CDR2 SVGAGI. CDR3 residues: CASRSTGPGEQYF. The DNA of the CDR3 is TGTGCCAGCAGATCGACAGGGCCGGGCGAGCAGTACTTC.

This rearrangement joins TRBV9 to TRBJ2-6; D is ambiguous. Germline V gene sequence: CDR1 SGDLS, CDR2 YYNGEE. Trimming removed 7 bases from V and 1 base from J, with 6 bases in between. The CDR3 has 13 amino acids. As DNA, the CDR3 is TGTGCCAGCCTACAATCTGGGGCCAACGTCCTGACTTTC. Its translation: CASLQSGANVLTF.